This entry lists 16 T cell receptor beta chains sequenced from one sample in a study of OX40 agonist ivuxolimab in advanced cancers. Clones were sequenced by immunoSEQ multiplex PCR, and TCRdb holds only the in-frame ones, with some missing. The top ten clones hold 1.1% of a sample with around 90,000 clones, more than 85% of them seen once. The sequencing here drew on CD4+ or CD8+ T cells sorted from blood, taken in a trial of the OX40 agonist ivuxolimab. These receptors all stem from an adult with an advanced solid tumor such as melanoma, head and neck, liver or kidney cancer.

In the case of this clone: A read error may produce the germline difference seen at one junction end. This chain uses TRBV6-5 with TRBJ2-7; a possible D gene is TRBD1 (6 bases). The CDR3 is 12 amino acids. Germline CDR1 and CDR2: MNHEY and SVGAGI. This chain's CDR3 is CASSGPGTPTGF. CDR3 nucleotide sequence: TGTGCCAGCAGTGGTCCTGGGACACCAACGGGGTTC.

The rearrangement uses TRBV2 and TRBJ2-6; D is unresolved. There are 15 residues in the CDR3. Trimming took 8 bases from V and 0 from J, leaving 11 bases between them. The germline V gene encodes CDR1 SNHLY and CDR2 FYNNEI. The CDR3, as DNA: TGTGCCAGCCGTACCGGACGCTCTGGGGCCAACGTCCTGACTTTC. It codes for CASRTGRSGANVLTF.

V and J are TRBV6-5 and TRBJ2-7; no firm D call. This CDR3 comprises 12 residues. The germline V gene has CDR1 MNHEY and CDR2 SVGAGI. Trimming removed 8 bases at V and 2 bases at J, with 10 bases between. Here the CDR3 DNA reads TGTGCCAGCCGAGGTGGGGCCTACGAGCAGTACTTC. This gives the protein CASRGGAYEQYF.

The genes are TRBV5-1 and TRBJ2-4, with TRBD1 identical over 10 bases. Looked up from germline, CDR1 is SGHRS and CDR2 is YFSETQ. The CDR3 totals 16 residues. Trimming at V came to 4 bases and at J to 1 base, leaving 5 bases not matched to a gene. Here the CDR3 DNA reads TGCGCCAGCAGCCCGGGACAGGGGATCGCCAAAAACATTCAGTACTTC. Residues: CASSPGQGIAKNIQYF.

V is TRBV6-6 and J is TRBJ1-1; 10 bases agree with TRBD1. The germline V gene has CDR1 MNHNY and CDR2 SVGAGI (reference sequence). V was clipped by 4 bases and J by 2 bases; unmatched bases: 7. There are 16 residues in the CDR3. CDR3 residues: CASSSLRQGANTEAFF. The CDR3 bases are TGTGCCAGCAGTTCCCTTCGACAGGGGGCAAACACTGAAGCTTTCTTT.

The chain combines TRBV28 with TRBJ2-5; no firm D call. Trimming pared 4 bases from V and 5 bases from J, leaving 8 bases between. This CDR3 contains 12 residues. CDR1 is MDHEN and CDR2 is SYDVKM in the germline V gene. CDR3 nucleotides: TGTGCCAGCAGTTCGCCCCTGGAGACCCAGTACTTC. This gives the protein CASSSPLETQYF.

The chain couples TRBV28 to TRBJ1-2; the match to TRBD1 covers 7 bases. Looked up from germline, CDR1 is MDHEN and CDR2 is SYDVKM. Trimming took 3 bases from V and 4 from J; bases not matched to a gene: 2. CDR3 length equals 13 residues. This CDR3 is CASSFNRGYGYTF. The CDR3 nucleotides are TGTGCCAGCAGTTTTAACAGGGGCTATGGCTACACCTTC.

The chain joins TRBV11-2 to TRBJ2-3, with D perhaps TRBD2 (6 bases). The CDR3 is 16 residues long. The germline V gene has CDR1 SGHAT and CDR2 FQNNGV. Deletions cut 1 base from V and 4 bases from J, with 15 bases between. CDR3 region: CASSLALGGTADTQYF. DNA for the CDR3: TGTGCCAGCAGCTTAGCGCTGGGCGGGACTGCAGATACGCAGTATTTT.

The chain couples TRBV7-2 to TRBJ2-2, with D uncertain. CDR3 length: 14 residues. V lost 5 bases and J 3 bases, leaving 10 bases between the germline ends. Germline CDR1 is SGHTA and CDR2 is FQGNSA. This CDR3 is CASSPSTYTGELFF. CDR3 DNA sequence: TGTGCCAGCAGCCCTAGTACATACACCGGGGAGCTGTTTTTT.

With regard to this clone: The DNA is left out, because the CDR3 cannot be placed on it with certainty; the CDR3 is given as TCRdb lists it. The gene calls are TRBV21-1 and TRBJ1-1. TRBV21-1 is noted as a pseudogene. The CDR3 totals 17 residues, both ends included. CDR3 residues: CASSKAWVGEGNTEAFF.

This chain connects TRBV18 to TRBJ1-2; 9 positions agree with TRBD1. This CDR3 region has 14 residues. With 6 bases clipped from V and 7 bases from J, the junction kept 9 bases outside the gene matches. Germline values: CDR1 KGHSH, CDR2 LQKENI. CDR3 sequence: CASSLGTGSFGYTF. The DNA for the CDR3 is TGTGCCAGCTCCCTCGGGACAGGGAGCTTTGGCTACACCTTC.

The V call is TRBV18, the J call TRBJ2-2; D gene ambiguous. The germline V gene has CDR1 KGHSH and CDR2 LQKENI. This CDR3 spans 14 amino acids. Trimming cost V 0 bases and J 5 bases, with 7 bases left between them. The CDR3 protein is CASSPPAKTGELFF. The CDR3 DNA reads TGTGCCAGCTCACCACCGGCCAAAACCGGGGAGCTGTTTTTT.

J is TRBJ2-5 and V is TRBV9; TRBD1 matches 8 bases. This CDR3 spans 14 amino acids. Germline CDR1 reads SGDLS; CDR2 reads YYNGEE. After removal of 4 bases from V and 5 bases from J, the junction contained 7 bases not matched to a gene. The CDR3 region is CASSSRTGKETQYF. The CDR3 region has the DNA TGTGCCAGCAGCTCGAGGACAGGGAAGGAGACCCAGTACTTC.

The V gene is TRBV2, the J gene TRBJ2-2; D might be TRBD1 (6 bases). The CDR3 is made up of 13 amino acids. Trimming stripped 9 bases from V and 1 base from J, with 9 bases between. Germline lookup yields CDR1 SNHLY and CDR2 FYNNEI. As DNA, the CDR3 is TGTGCCAGTGGGACACTGAACACCGGGGAGCTGTTTTTT. Residues: CASGTLNTGELFF.

The chain carries TRBV27 and TRBJ2-2; D unresolved. The CDR3 runs to 13 residues. V lost 6 bases, J lost 9 bases, and 14 bases lay in between. Germline values: CDR1 MNHEY, CDR2 SMNVEV (reference sequence). The CDR3 is CASSRLIGWELFF. In DNA form, the CDR3 reads TGTGCCAGCAGCCGACTCATTGGGTGGGAGCTGTTTTTT.

The chain carries TRBV5-1 and TRBJ2-7; the match to TRBD1 covers 10 bases. J lost 0 bases, V lost 7 bases, and 4 bases had no gene match. Per germline, CDR1 SGHRS and CDR2 YFSETQ. The CDR3 contains 14 residues. In nucleotides, the CDR3 is TGCGCCAGCCGGACAGGGGGGAGCTCCTACGAGCAGTACTTC. This codes for CASRTGGSSYEQYF.